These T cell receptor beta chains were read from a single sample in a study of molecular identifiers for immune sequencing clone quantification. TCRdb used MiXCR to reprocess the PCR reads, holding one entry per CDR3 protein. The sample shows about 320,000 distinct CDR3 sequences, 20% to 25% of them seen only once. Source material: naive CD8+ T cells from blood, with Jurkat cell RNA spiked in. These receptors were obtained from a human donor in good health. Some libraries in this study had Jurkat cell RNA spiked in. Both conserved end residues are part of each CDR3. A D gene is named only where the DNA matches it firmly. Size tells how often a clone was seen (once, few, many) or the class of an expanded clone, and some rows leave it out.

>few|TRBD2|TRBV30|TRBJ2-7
CAWSLLAGERYF
TGTGCCTGGAGTCTCCTAGCGGGAGAGCGGTACTTC
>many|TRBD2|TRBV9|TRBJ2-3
CASSSGGPADTQYF
TGTGCCAGCAGCAGCGGGGGGCCCGCAGATACGCAGTATTTT
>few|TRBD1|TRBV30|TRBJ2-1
CAWSVPGQGYQSSYNEQFF
TGTGCCTGGAGTGTACCGGGACAGGGATACCAAAGCTCCTACAATGAGCAGTTCTTC
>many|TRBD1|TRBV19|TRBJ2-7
CASSIGTGEIYEQYF
TGTGCCAGTAGTATAGGGACAGGGGAAATTTACGAGCAGTACTTC
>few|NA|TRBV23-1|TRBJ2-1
CASSHTRWGRETYNEQFF
TGCGCCAGCAGTCACACTAGGTGGGGCAGGGAAACGTACAATGAGCAGTTCTTC
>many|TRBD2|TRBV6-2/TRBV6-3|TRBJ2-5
CATRSGGEETQYF
TGTGCCACCAGGAGCGGGGGGGAAGAGACCCAGTACTTC
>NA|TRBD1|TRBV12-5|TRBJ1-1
CASGPSRGVDTEAFF
TGTGCTAGTGGTCCGAGCAGGGGGGTCGACACTGAAGCTTTCTTT
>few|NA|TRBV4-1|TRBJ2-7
CASSPLVGGPTYEQYF
TGCGCCAGCAGCCCCCTCGTCGGGGGTCCAACCTACGAGCAGTACTTC
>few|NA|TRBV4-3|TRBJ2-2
CASSRLYADPANTGELFF
TGCGCCAGCAGCCGACTGTACGCTGACCCTGCGAACACCGGGGAGCTGTTTTTT
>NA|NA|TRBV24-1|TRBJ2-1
CATSSGVGRFDEQFF
TGTGCCACCAGTTCCGGGGTTGGTCGTTTCGATGAGCAGTTCTTC
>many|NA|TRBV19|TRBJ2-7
CAKRGPSYEQYF
TGTGCCAAACGGGGTCCCTCCTACGAGCAGTACTTC
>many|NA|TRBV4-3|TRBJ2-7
CASSQEVGAYEQYF
TGCGCCAGCAGCCAAGAAGTAGGTGCCTACGAGCAGTACTTC